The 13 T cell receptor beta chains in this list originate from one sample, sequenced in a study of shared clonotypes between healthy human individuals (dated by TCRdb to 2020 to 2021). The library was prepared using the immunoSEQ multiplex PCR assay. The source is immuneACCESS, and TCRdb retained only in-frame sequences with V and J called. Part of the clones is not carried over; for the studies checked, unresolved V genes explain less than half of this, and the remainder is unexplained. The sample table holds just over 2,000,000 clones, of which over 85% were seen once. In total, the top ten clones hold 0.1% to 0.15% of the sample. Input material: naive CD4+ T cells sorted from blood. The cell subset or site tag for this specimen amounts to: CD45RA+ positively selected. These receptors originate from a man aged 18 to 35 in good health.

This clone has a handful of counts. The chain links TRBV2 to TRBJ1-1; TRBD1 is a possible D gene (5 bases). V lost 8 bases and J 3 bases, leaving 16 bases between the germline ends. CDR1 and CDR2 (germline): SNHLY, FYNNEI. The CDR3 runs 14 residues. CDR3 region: CASLHRDFYTEAFF. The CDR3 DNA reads TGTGCCAGCTTACACCGGGACTTCTACACTGAAGCTTTCTTT.

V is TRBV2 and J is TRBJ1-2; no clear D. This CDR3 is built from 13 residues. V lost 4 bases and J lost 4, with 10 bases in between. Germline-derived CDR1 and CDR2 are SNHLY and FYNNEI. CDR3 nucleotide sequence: TGTGCCAGCAGTGTACGAGACATCTATGGCTACACCTTC. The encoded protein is CASSVRDIYGYTF.

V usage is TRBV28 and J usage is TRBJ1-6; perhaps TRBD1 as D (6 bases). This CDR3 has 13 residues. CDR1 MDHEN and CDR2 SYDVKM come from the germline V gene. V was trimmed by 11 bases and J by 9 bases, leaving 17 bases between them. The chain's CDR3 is CASGSGARSPLHF. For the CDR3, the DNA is TGTGCCTCCGGGTCGGGGGCTCGTTCACCCCTCCACTTT.

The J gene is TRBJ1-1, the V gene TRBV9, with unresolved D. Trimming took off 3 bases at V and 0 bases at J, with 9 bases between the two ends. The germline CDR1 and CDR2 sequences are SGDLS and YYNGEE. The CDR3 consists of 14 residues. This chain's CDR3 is CASSASYVNTEAFF. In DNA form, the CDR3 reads TGTGCCAGCAGCGCTTCATACGTGAACACTGAAGCTTTCTTT.

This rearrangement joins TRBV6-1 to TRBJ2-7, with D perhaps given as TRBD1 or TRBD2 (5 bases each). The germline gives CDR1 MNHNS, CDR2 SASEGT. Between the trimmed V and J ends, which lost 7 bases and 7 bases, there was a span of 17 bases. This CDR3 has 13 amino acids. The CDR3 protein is CASTGTLGGEQYF. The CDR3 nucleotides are TGTGCCAGCACCGGGACCCTAGGTGGGGAGCAGTACTTC.

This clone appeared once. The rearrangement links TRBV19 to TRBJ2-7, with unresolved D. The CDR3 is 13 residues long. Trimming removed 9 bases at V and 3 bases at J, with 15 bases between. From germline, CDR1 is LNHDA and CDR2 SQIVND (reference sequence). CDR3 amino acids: CARAGLKGYEQYF. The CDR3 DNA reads TGTGCCAGAGCTGGTCTTAAGGGCTACGAGCAGTACTTC.

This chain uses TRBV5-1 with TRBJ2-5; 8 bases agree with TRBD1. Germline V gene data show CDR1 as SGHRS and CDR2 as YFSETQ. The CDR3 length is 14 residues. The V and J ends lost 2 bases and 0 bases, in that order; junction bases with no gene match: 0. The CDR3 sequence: CASSLQGDQETQYF. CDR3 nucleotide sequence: TGCGCCAGCAGCTTACAGGGGGACCAAGAGACCCAGTACTTC. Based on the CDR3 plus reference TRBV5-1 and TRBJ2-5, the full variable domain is KAGVTQTPRYLIKTRGQQVTLSCSPISGHRSVSWYQQTPGQGLQFLFEYFSETQRNKGNFPGRFSGRQFSNSRSEMNVSTLELGDSALYLCASSLQGDQETQYFGPGTRLLVL.

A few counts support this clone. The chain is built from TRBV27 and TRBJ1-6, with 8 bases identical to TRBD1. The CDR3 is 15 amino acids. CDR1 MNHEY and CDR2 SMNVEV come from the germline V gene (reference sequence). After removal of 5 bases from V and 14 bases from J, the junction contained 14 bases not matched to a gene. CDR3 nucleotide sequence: TGTGCCAGCAGTACCCAGGGGGCTCCAGTGGTAGCCCTCCACTTT. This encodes CASSTQGAPVVALHF.

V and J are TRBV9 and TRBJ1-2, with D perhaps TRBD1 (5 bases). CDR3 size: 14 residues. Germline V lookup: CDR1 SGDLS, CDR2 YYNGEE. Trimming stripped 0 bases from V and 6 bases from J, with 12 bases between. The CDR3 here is CASSVEAGTHGYTF. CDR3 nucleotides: TGTGCCAGCAGCGTAGAGGCGGGGACGCATGGCTACACCTTC.

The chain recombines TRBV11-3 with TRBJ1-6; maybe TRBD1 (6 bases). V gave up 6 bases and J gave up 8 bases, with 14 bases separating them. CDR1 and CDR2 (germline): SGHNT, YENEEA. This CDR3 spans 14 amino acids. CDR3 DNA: TGTGCCAGCAGGCCTACAGGGTGGGATTCACCCCTCCACTTT. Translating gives CASRPTGWDSPLHF.

The CDR3 loop is CASSLRQGTEAFF. The CDR3 DNA sequence: TGTGCCAGCAGCTTGCGCCAGGGAACTGAAGCTTTCTTT. This sequence joins TRBV11-1 and TRBJ1-1; a possible D gene is TRBD1 (5 bases). The CDR3 has 13 amino acids. Deletions cut 3 bases from V and 5 bases from J, with 10 bases between. Germline loops: CDR1 SGHAT, CDR2 FQDESV (reference sequence).

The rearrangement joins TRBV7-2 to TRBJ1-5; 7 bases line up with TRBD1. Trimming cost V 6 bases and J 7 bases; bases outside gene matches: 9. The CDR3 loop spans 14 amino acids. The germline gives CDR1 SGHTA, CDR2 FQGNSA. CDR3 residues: CASSMTGLGQPQHF. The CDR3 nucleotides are TGTGCCAGCAGTATGACAGGGTTGGGACAGCCCCAGCATTTT.

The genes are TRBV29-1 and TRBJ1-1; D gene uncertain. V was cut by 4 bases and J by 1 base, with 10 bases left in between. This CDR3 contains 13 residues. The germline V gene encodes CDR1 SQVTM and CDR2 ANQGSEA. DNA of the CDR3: TGCAGCGTTGTCCCGTCGGGGAACACTGAAGCTTTCTTT. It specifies CSVVPSGNTEAFF.